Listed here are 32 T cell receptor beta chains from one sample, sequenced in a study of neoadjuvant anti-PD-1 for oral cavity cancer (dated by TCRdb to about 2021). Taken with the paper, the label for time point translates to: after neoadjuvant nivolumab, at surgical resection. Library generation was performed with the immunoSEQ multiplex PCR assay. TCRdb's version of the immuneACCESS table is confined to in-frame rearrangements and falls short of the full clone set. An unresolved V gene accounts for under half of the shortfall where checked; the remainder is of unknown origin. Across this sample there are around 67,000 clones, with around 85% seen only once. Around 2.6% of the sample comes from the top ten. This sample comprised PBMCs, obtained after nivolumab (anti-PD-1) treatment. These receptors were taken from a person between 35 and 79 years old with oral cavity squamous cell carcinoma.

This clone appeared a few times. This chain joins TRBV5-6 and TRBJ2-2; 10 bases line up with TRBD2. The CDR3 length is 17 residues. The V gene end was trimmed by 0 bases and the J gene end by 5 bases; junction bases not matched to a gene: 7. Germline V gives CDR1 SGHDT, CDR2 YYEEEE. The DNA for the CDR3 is TGTGCCAGCAGCTTGGAAAGGCTAGCGGGGGAAACCGGGGAGCTGTTTTTT. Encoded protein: CASSLERLAGETGELFF. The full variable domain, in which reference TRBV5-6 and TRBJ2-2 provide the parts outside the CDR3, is DAGVTQSPTHLIKTRGQQVTLRCSPKSGHDTVSWYQQALGQGPQFIFQYYEEEERQRGNFPDRFSGHQFPNYSSELNVNALLLGDSALYLCASSLERLAGETGELFFGEGSRLTVL.

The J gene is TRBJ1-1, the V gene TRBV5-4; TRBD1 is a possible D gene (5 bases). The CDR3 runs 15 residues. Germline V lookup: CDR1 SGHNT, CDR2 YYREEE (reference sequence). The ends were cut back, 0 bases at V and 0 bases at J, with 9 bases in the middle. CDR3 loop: CASSLAPQVNTEAFF. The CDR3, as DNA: TGTGCCAGCAGCTTGGCCCCACAGGTGAACACTGAAGCTTTCTTT.

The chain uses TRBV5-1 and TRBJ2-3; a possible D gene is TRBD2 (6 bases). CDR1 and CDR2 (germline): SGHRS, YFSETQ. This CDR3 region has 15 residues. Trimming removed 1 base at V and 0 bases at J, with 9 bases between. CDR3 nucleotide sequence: TGCGCCAGCAGCTTGTGGGGGGTTAGCACAGATACGCAGTATTTT. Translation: CASSLWGVSTDTQYF.

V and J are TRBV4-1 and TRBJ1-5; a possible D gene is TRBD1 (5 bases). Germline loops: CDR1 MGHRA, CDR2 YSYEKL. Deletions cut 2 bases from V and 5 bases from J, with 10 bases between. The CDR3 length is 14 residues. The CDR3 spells CASSQILGDQPQHF. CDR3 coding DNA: TGCGCCAGCAGCCAAATTCTGGGGGATCAGCCCCAGCATTTT.

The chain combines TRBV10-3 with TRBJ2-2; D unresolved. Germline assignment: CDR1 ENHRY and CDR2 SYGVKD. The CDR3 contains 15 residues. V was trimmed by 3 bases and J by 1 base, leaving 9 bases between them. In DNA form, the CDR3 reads TGTGCCATCAGTGATCTAGGCTTGAACACCGGGGAGCTGTTTTTT. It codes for CAISDLGLNTGELFF.

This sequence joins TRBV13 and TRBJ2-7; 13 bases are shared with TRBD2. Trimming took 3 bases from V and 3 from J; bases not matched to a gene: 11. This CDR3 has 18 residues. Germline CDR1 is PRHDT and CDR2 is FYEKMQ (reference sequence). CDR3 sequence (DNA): TGTGCCAGCAGCTTTCTCCCCGGGACTAGCGGGACGAGCTACGAGCAGTACTTC. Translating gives CASSFLPGTSGTSYEQYF. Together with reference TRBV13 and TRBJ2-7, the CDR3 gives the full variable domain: AAGVIQSPRHLIKEKRETATLKCYPIPRHDTVYWYQQGPGQDPQFLISFYEKMQSDKGSIPDRFSAQQFSDYHSELNMSSLELGDSALYFCASSFLPGTSGTSYEQYFGPGTRLTVT.

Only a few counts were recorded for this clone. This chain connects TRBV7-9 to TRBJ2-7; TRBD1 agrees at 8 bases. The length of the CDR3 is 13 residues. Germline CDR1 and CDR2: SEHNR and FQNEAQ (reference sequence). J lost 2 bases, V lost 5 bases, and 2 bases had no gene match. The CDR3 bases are TGTGCCAGCAGCCCCAGGGGGCCCTACGAGCAGTACTTC. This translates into CASSPRGPYEQYF.

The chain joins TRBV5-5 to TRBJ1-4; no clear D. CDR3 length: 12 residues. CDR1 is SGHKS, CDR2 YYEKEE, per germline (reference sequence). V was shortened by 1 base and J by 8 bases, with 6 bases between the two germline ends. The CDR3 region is CASSLTVEKLFF. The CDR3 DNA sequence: TGTGCCAGCAGCTTGACGGTAGAAAAACTGTTTTTT.

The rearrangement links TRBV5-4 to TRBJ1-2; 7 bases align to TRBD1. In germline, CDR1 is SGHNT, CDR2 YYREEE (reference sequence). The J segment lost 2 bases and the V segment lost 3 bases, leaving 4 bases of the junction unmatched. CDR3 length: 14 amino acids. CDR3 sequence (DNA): TGTGCCAGCAGCTCACAGACAGGGAACTATGGCTACACCTTC. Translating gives CASSSQTGNYGYTF. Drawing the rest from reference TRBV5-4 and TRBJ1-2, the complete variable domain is ETGVTQSPTHLIKTRGQQVTLRCSSQSGHNTVSWYQQALGQGPQFIFQYYREEENGRGNFPPRFSGLQFPNYSSELNVNALELDDSALYLCASSSQTGNYGYTFGSGTRLTVV.

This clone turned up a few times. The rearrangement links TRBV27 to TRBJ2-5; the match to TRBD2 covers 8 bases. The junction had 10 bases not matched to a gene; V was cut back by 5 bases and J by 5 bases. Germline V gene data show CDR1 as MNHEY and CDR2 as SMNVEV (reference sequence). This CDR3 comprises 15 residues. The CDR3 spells CASSPQTSARETQYF. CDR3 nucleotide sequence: TGTGCCAGCAGTCCGCAGACTAGCGCTAGGGAGACCCAGTACTTC.

In nucleotides, the CDR3 is TGTGCCAGCAGCGTAGGAGGGTCCGGGGAGCTGTTTTTT. Protein: CASSVGGSGELFF. The rearrangement links TRBV9 to TRBJ2-2; possible D gene TRBD2, 5 bases. V lost 0 bases and J 6 bases, leaving 6 bases between the germline ends. The germline V gene has CDR1 SGDLS and CDR2 YYNGEE. The length of the CDR3 is 13 residues.

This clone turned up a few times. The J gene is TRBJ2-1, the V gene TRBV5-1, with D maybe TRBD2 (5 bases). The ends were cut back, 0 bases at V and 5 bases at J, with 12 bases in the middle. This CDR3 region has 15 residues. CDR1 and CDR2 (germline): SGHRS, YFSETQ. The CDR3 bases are TGCGCCAGCAGCTTGGTTCTAGCAAGACACAATGAGCAGTTCTTC. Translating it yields CASSLVLARHNEQFF.

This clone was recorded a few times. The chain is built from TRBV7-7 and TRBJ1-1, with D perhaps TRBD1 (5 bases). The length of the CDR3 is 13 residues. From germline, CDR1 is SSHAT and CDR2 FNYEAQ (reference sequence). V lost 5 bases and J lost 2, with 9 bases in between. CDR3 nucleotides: TGTGCCAGCAGCAAAGACAGTAACACTGAAGCTTTCTTT. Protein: CASSKDSNTEAFF.

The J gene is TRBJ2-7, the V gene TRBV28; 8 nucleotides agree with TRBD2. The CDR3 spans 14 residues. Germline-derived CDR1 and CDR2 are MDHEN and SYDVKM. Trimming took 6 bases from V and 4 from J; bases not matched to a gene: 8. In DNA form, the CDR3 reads TGTGCCAGCAGCCCGCTGGCGGGAGGTTACGAGCAGTACTTC. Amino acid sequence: CASSPLAGGYEQYF.

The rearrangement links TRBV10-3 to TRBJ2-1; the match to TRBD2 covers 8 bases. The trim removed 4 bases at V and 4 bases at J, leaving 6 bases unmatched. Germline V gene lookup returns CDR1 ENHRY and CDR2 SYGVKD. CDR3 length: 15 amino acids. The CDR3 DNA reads TGTGCCATCAGTGCCTCGGGGGGGCCTTACAATGAGCAGTTCTTC. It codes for CAISASGGPYNEQFF.

CDR3 in DNA: TGCGCCAGCAGCCAAGACCCGGTAGGAGGGGAGCAGTTCTTC. Translating gives CASSQDPVGGEQFF. This chain links TRBV4-1 with TRBJ2-1, with TRBD2 as a possible D gene (6 bases). Germline V gene sequence: CDR1 MGHRA, CDR2 YSYEKL. The V end was cut by 0 bases, the J end by 10 bases, with 13 bases between. The CDR3 runs to 14 residues.

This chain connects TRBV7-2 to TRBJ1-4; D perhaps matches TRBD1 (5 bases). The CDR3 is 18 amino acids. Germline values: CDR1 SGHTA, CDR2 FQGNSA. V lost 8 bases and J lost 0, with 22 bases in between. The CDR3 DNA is TGTGCCAGCTGTAAGGGGAAAAGAAGTAGGGCAACTAATGAAAAACTGTTTTTT. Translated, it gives CASCKGKRSRATNEKLFF.

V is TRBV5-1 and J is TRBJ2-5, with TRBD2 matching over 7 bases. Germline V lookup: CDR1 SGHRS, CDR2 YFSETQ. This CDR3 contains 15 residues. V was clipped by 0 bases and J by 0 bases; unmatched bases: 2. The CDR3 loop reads CASSLDAGDQETQYF. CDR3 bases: TGCGCCAGCAGCTTGGATGCGGGGGACCAAGAGACCCAGTACTTC.

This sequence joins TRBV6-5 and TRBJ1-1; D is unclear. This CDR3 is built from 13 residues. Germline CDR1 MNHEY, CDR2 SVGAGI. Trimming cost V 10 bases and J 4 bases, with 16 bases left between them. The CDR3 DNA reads TGTGCCACCTACCGATGGGGTATCACTGAAGCTTTCTTT. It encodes CATYRWGITEAFF.

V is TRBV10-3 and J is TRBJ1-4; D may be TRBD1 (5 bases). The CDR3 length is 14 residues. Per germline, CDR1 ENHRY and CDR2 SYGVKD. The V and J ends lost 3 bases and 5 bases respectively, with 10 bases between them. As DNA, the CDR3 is TGTGCCATCAGTGAAGGGACCCCAAATGAAAAACTGTTTTTT. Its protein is CAISEGTPNEKLFF.

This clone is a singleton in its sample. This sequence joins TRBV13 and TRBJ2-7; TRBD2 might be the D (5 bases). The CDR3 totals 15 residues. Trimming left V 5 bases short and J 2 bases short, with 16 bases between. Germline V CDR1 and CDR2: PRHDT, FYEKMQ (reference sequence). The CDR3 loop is CASSRDPGPTYEQYF. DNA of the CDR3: TGTGCCAGCAGCCGGGATCCCGGGCCTACCTACGAGCAGTACTTC.

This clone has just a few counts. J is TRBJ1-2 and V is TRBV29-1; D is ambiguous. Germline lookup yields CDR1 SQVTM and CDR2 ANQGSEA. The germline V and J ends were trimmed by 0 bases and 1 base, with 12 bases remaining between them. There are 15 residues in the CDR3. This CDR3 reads CSVEDMSAINYGYTF. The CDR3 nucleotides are TGCAGCGTTGAAGATATGTCAGCAATTAACTATGGCTACACCTTC.

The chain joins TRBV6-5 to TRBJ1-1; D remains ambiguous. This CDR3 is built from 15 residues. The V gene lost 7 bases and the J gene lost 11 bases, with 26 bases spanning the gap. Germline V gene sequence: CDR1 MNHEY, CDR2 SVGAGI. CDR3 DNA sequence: TGTGCCAGCATTCGGTCAGACAAACCGTTCGCTAGGGCTTTCTTT. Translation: CASIRSDKPFARAFF.

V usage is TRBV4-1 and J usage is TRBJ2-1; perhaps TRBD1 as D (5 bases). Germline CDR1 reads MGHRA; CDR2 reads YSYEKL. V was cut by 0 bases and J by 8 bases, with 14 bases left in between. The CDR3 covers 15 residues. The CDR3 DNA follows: TGCGCCAGCAGCCAAGAAGATTGGGGCCTCGATGAGCAGTTCTTC. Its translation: CASSQEDWGLDEQFF.

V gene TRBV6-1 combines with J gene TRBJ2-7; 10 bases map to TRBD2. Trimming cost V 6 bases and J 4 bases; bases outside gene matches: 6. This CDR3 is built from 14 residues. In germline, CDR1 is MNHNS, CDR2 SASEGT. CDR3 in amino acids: CASRTGLASYEQYF. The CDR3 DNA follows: TGTGCCAGCAGGACGGGACTAGCGAGTTACGAGCAGTACTTC.

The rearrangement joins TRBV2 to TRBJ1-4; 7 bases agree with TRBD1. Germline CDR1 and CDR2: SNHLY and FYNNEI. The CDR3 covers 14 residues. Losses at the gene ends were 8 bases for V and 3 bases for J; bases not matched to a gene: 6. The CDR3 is CASDRVESNEKLFF. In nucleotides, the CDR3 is TGTGCCAGCGACAGGGTAGAGTCTAATGAAAAACTGTTTTTT. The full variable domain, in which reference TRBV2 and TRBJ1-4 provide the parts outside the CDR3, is EPEVTQTPSHQVTQMGQEVILRCVPISNHLYFYWYRQILGQKVEFLVSFYNNEISEKSEIFDDQFSVERPDGSNFTLKIRSTKLEDSAMYFCASDRVESNEKLFFGSGTQLSVL.

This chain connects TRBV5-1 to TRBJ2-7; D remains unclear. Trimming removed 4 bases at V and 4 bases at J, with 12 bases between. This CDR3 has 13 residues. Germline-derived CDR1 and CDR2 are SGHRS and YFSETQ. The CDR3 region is CASSPQSEYEQYF. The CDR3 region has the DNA TGCGCCAGCAGCCCGCAGAGTGAATACGAGCAGTACTTC.

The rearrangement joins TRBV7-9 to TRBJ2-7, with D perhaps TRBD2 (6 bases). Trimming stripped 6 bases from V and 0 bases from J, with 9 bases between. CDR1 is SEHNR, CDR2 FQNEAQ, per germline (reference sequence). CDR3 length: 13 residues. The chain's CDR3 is CASSAGLSYEQYF. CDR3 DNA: TGTGCCAGCAGTGCGGGACTCTCCTACGAGCAGTACTTC.

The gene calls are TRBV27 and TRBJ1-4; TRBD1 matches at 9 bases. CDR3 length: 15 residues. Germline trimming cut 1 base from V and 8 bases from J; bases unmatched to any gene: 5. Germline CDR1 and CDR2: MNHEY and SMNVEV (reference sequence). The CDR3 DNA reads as TGTGCCAGCAGTTTATTGGGGACAGGGTACGAAAAACTGTTTTTT. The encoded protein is CASSLLGTGYEKLFF.

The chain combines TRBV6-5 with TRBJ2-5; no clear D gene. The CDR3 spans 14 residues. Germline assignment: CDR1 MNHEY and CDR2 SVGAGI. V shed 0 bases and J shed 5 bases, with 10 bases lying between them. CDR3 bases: TGTGCCAGCAGTTACTCTGGTGCGGTTGAGACCCAGTACTTC. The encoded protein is CASSYSGAVETQYF.

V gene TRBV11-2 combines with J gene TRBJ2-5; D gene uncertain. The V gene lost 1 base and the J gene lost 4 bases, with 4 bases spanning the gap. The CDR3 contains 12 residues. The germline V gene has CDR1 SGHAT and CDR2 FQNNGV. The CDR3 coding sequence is TGTGCCAGCAGCTTAGTCTCAGAGACCCAGTACTTC. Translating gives CASSLVSETQYF.

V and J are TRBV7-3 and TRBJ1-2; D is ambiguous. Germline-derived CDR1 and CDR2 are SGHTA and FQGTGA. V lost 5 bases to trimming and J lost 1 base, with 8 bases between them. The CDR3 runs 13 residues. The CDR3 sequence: CASSPGINYGYTF. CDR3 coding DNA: TGTGCCAGCAGCCCTGGGATTAACTATGGCTACACCTTC.